This T cell receptor (beta chain) was captured in a study of blood T cells in healthy people across ages. Germline V gives CDR1 LGHDT, CDR2 YNNKEL (reference sequence). Trimming removed 1 base from V and 0 bases from J, with 15 bases in between. The CDR3 spans 17 residues. Next came a second PCR, run for about 6 to 11 cycles, which used a sample-barcoded 5' primer along with a J-beta primer mix. Each of the samples gave a minimum of 3 million paired-end reads that contained CDR3. One entry per CDR3 protein, called by TCRdb with MiXCR from the 5' RACE reads. The sample includes roughly 500,000 distinct CDR3 sequences, roughly 28% seen only once; the top ten take around 20%. Donor samples were obtained from healthy Caucasian individuals from Russia, aged 6 to 90.

The chain recombines TRBV3-1 with TRBJ1-1; D might be TRBD1 (6 bases). The sequence was collected from a woman aged 65 to 85 in good health. The sample consisted of blood. The CDR3 DNA reads TGTGCCAGCAGCCAAGTGGGGGAAGGGGGGATGAACACTGAAGCTTTCTTT. Amino acids: CASSQVGEGGMNTEAFF. Full variable domain (rest looked up from reference TRBV3-1 and TRBJ1-1): DTAVSQTPKYLVTQMGNDKSIKCEQNLGHDTMYWYKQDSKKFLKIMFSYNNKELIINETVPNRFSPKSPDKAHLNLHINSLELGDSAVYFCASSQVGEGGMNTEAFFGQGTRLTVV.